The present entry profiles one T cell receptor beta chain with its context. Different DNA sequences within this sample yield the same CDR3. From germline, CDR1 is MNHEY and CDR2 SVGAGI. The V and J ends lost 0 bases and 1 base respectively, with 6 bases between them. The CDR3 contains 14 residues. Generated by immunoSEQ multiplex PCR, the TCRdb table keeps only in-frame clones and is missing some. Of about 110,000 clones in the sample, over 70% were seen once. The sample is drawn from a study of blood T cell repertoires in COVID-19. The sequence derives from a human donor with acute or convalescent COVID-19. The donor label of this sample is uncertain. Sequencing was performed on peripheral blood. The chain couples TRBV6-5 to TRBJ1-1; D not certain. The chain's CDR3 is CASSYSGRNTEAFF. As DNA, the CDR3 is TGTGCCAGCAGTTACTCGGGGAGGAACACTGAAGCTTTCTTT.